The 24 T cell receptor beta chains listed next were all sequenced from one sample in a study of regulatory T cells in long-lasting Graves disease (dated by TCRdb to about 2021). Libraries were built with multiplex PCR. Sequencing instrument: Illumina HiSeq 4000. CDR3 regions were amplified by Arm-PCR with iRepertoire HTBI primers to construct TCR beta libraries. TCRdb reworked the public reads: Q25 trimming with fastp, MiXCR clone assembly, productive beta chains retained. Rows are combined by CDR3 protein, so each entry shows the most common genes and DNA. This sample gives roughly 500,000 distinct CDR3 sequences in total; around 20% of them show up just once. 6.5% to 10% of the sample is taken by the ten largest. Reading the label with the study, this specimen's time point is: persistent/refractory GD, antithyroid drugs over 5 years with positive TRAb. RNA was extracted from PBMCs in TRIzol for both TCR sequencing and RNA sequencing.

The material sequenced was peripheral blood mononuclear cells (PBMCs), taken when the disease was refractory, from a patient treated with antithyroid drugs. The source of these receptors is a female donor with Graves disease.

This clonotype has a count of ten or more. This chain joins TRBV2 and TRBJ2-2; TRBD2 agrees at 11 bases. CDR1 and CDR2 from the germline V gene are SNHLY and FYNNEI. With V trimmed by 7 bases and J by 3 bases, 13 bases remained unmatched. CDR3 length: 18 amino acids. CDR3 amino acids: CASKNELLAGGDTGELFF. In DNA, the CDR3 is TGTGCCAGCAAGAACGAGCTTCTAGCGGGAGGTGACACCGGGGAGCTGTTTTTT.

Concerning this clonotype: A clone one base away is much larger, so this may be a read error. The conserved final phenylalanine or tryptophan is absent from the CDR3, which likely points to a read error. V and J are TRBV20-1 and TRBJ2-2; the match to TRBD2 covers 8 bases. The CDR3 is 15 amino acids. Germline CDR1 reads DFQATT; CDR2 reads SNEGSKA (reference sequence). Unmatched junction bases numbered 9, after V lost 5 bases and J lost 4 bases. DNA for the CDR3: TGCAGTGCTGCTCAAGCGGGAGAGGTCACCGGGGAGCTGTTTTCT. It is translated as CSAAQAGEVTGELFS.

This clonotype was picked up many times. The chain is built from TRBV11-2 and TRBJ2-7, with TRBD2 matching over 9 bases. Germline assignment: CDR1 SGHAT and CDR2 FQNNGV. V lost 1 base, J lost 2 bases, and 6 bases stayed unmatched. The CDR3 is 16 residues long. The chain's CDR3 is CASSLALSGSPYEQYF. The CDR3 region has the DNA TGTGCCAGCAGCTTAGCTCTTAGCGGGAGCCCCTACGAGCAGTACTTC.

This clonotype was counted at least ten times. The V call is TRBV28, the J call TRBJ1-1, with D tentatively TRBD1 (5 bases). CDR1 is MDHEN and CDR2 is SYDVKM in the germline V gene. The V end lost 5 bases, the J end lost 0 bases, and 13 bases lay between the germline ends. This CDR3 comprises 15 residues. Written as DNA, the CDR3 is TGTGCCAGCAGTGAATACAGGATTATGAACACTGAAGCTTTCTTT. This codes for CASSEYRIMNTEAFF. Filled out from reference TRBV28 and TRBJ1-1, the complete variable domain reads DVKVTQSSRYLVKRTGEKVFLECVQDMDHENMFWYRQDPGLGLRLIYFSYDVKMKEKGDIPEGYSVSREKKERFSLILESASTNQTSMYLCASSEYRIMNTEAFFGQGTRLTVV.

Only a few counts were recorded for this clonotype. The rearrangement links TRBV4-3 to TRBJ1-5, with unresolved D. The CDR3 is 14 amino acids. V shed 0 bases and J shed 2 bases, with 5 bases lying between them. CDR1 and CDR2 (germline): LGHNA, YSLEER. CDR3 region: CASSQETGNQPQHF. In DNA form, the CDR3 reads TGCGCCAGCAGCCAAGAGACCGGCAATCAGCCCCAGCATTTT.

The V and J genes are TRBV28 and TRBJ2-7; D is perhaps TRBD1 (7 bases). Per germline, CDR1 MDHEN and CDR2 SYDVKM. This CDR3 is 15 amino acids long. V was cut by 6 bases and J by 2 bases, with 17 bases left in between. CDR3 residues: CASRGGRGRTYEQYF. The CDR3, as DNA: TGTGCCAGCAGGGGGGGCAGGGGGAGAACCTACGAGCAGTACTTC.

This clonotype was seen more than once but under ten times. The chain has TRBV7-2 and TRBJ1-1; a possible D gene is TRBD1 (6 bases). From germline, CDR1 is SGHTA and CDR2 FQGNSA. This CDR3 is 15 amino acids long. V was clipped by 1 base and J by 4 bases, with 13 bases between them. This chain's CDR3 is CASSLGGGLGTEAFF. CDR3 nucleotides: TGTGCCAGCAGCTTAGGTGGGGGGCTAGGCACTGAAGCTTTCTTT.

This clonotype appeared many times. V gene TRBV6-2 or TRBV6-3 combines with J gene TRBJ1-2; 9 bases line up with TRBD1. The CDR3 runs to 16 residues. CDR1 and CDR2 from the germline V gene are MNHEY and SVGEGT. The V and J ends lost 2 bases and 4 bases, in that order; junction bases with no gene match: 8. The CDR3 DNA sequence: TGTGCCAGCAGTTACCCCGCCGGGACAGGGATCTATGGCTACACCTTC. Its translation is CASSYPAGTGIYGYTF.

This clonotype was seen at least ten times. This rearrangement joins TRBV7-3 to TRBJ2-2, with TRBD1 matching 9 bases. After removal of 6 bases from V and 2 bases from J, the junction contained 7 bases not matched to a gene. Per germline, CDR1 SGHTA and CDR2 FQGTGA. The CDR3 spans 16 residues. The CDR3 here is CASRHGTGLNTGELFF. The CDR3 nucleotides are TGTGCCAGCAGACACGGGACAGGGTTAAACACCGGGGAGCTGTTTTTT.

This clonotype was seen many times. The CDR3 sequence: CASGGYRRYSYEQYF. CDR3 sequence (DNA): TGTGCCAGCGGGGGCTACAGGCGATACTCCTACGAGCAGTACTTC. The chain links TRBV6-1 to TRBJ2-7, with D maybe TRBD1 (6 bases). The CDR3 is made up of 15 amino acids. The ends were cut back, 8 bases at V and 0 bases at J, with 17 bases in the middle. Germline V lookup: CDR1 MNHNS, CDR2 SASEGT.

In this sample, this clonotype turned up many times. The chain recombines TRBV7-9 with TRBJ2-5, with D uncertain. The CDR3 covers 15 residues. V was cut by 1 base and J by 7 bases, with 16 bases left in between. CDR1 is SEHNR, CDR2 FQNEAQ, per germline (reference sequence). In nucleotides, the CDR3 is TGTGCCAGCAGCTTAGAGGAGACGAGATCCGGGACCCAGTACTTC. It translates to CASSLEETRSGTQYF.

The rearrangement joins TRBV13 to TRBJ1-1, with TRBD1 identical over 7 bases. Trimming at V came to 6 bases and at J to 10 bases, leaving 14 bases not matched to a gene. The length of the CDR3 is 14 residues. CDR1 is PRHDT, CDR2 FYEKMQ, per germline (reference sequence). The CDR3 spells CASRRPRQGLGAFF. In DNA, the CDR3 is TGTGCCAGCAGGCGACCGCGACAGGGCCTTGGAGCTTTCTTT.

This clonotype was seen ten or more times. CDR3 bases: TGTGCCAGCAGCCCAACTAGCGGGACCTTCTACGAGCAGTACTTC. Its protein is CASSPTSGTFYEQYF. The rearrangement uses TRBV7-2 and TRBJ2-7, with 10 bases that match TRBD2. Trimming took 5 bases from V and 3 from J; bases not matched to a gene: 7. Germline values: CDR1 SGHTA, CDR2 FQGNSA. This CDR3 contains 15 residues.

This clonotype was counted ten times or more. This chain joins TRBV28 and TRBJ1-4, with D tentatively TRBD1 (6 bases). Trimming pared 4 bases from V and 7 bases from J, leaving 13 bases between. Germline V CDR1 and CDR2: MDHEN, SYDVKM. This CDR3 has 14 residues. The DNA of the CDR3 is TGTGCCAGCAGTTCCGGGGGGCTCGGTGAAAAACTGTTTTTT. It translates to CASSSGGLGEKLFF.

The rearrangement joins TRBV7-8 to TRBJ1-5, with unresolved D. Germline CDR1 is SGHVS and CDR2 is FQNEAQ. V was cut by 1 base and J by 3 bases, with 10 bases left in between. The CDR3 runs 15 residues. Here the CDR3 DNA reads TGTGCCAGCAGCTTAGAGGGATCGGACAATCAGCCCCAGCATTTT. Translating gives CASSLEGSDNQPQHF.

The CDR3 DNA follows: TGTGCCACCGGGGCAAGGAGCACTGAAGCTTTCTTT. This encodes CATGARSTEAFF. This sequence joins TRBV6-2 or TRBV6-3 and TRBJ1-1, with D perhaps TRBD1 (5 bases). Germline V gene lookup returns CDR1 MNHEY and CDR2 SVGEGT. V lost 10 bases to trimming and J lost 4 bases, with 13 bases between them. CDR3 length equals 12 residues.

At least ten counts were recorded for this clonotype. The chain is built from TRBV6-2 or TRBV6-3 and TRBJ2-7; D perhaps matches TRBD1 (6 bases). Trimming pared 5 bases from V and 4 bases from J, leaving 15 bases between. CDR1 and CDR2 from the germline V gene are MNHEY and SVGEGT. The CDR3 spans 14 residues. Here the CDR3 reads CASSAGTRSYEQYF. CDR3 bases: TGTGCCAGCAGTGCCGGGACAAGATCTTACGAGCAGTACTTC.

This clonotype appeared many times. This sequence joins TRBV28 and TRBJ1-1; a possible D gene is TRBD1 (6 bases). V was pared by 7 bases and J by 0 bases, with 15 bases between. Germline V gene lookup returns CDR1 MDHEN and CDR2 SYDVKM. The CDR3 spans 15 residues. This CDR3 reads CASTAGTYVNTEAFF. CDR3 DNA sequence: TGTGCCAGCACCGCCGGGACATATGTGAACACTGAAGCTTTCTTT.

This clonotype showed up just a few times. V is TRBV7-9 and J is TRBJ2-7, with TRBD2 identical over 11 bases. V lost 5 bases and J lost 2; bases outside the gene matches: 11. Germline lookup yields CDR1 SEHNR and CDR2 FQNEAQ (reference sequence). The CDR3 loop spans 17 amino acids. CDR3 sequence: CASSPGTSGRPAYEQYF. DNA for the CDR3: TGTGCCAGCAGCCCCGGGACTAGCGGTAGGCCGGCCTACGAGCAGTACTTC.

This clonotype was seen only once. The chain couples TRBV6-1 to TRBJ2-7; TRBD2 matches at 8 bases. The germline V gene has CDR1 MNHNS and CDR2 SASEGT. J was trimmed by 5 bases and V by 7 bases; bases with no gene match: 10. This CDR3 has 14 amino acids. DNA of the CDR3: TGTGCCAGCACCCCGGGAGGGGGTCTCGACGAGCAGTACTTC. Its protein product is CASTPGGGLDEQYF.

This clonotype came up many times. The J gene is TRBJ2-7, the V gene TRBV28; 8 bases fit TRBD2. The CDR3 is 14 amino acids. With V trimmed by 3 bases and J by 3 bases, 4 bases remained unmatched. From germline, CDR1 is MDHEN and CDR2 SYDVKM. The CDR3 is CASSFMAGGYEQYF. In nucleotides, the CDR3 is TGTGCCAGCAGTTTTATGGCGGGAGGCTACGAGCAGTACTTC.

The V call is TRBV2, the J call TRBJ2-1; D gene ambiguous. Per germline, CDR1 SNHLY and CDR2 FYNNEI. The CDR3 totals 11 residues. V was pared by 8 bases and J by 10 bases, with 12 bases between. CDR3 sequence (DNA): TGTGCCAGCCAGCTGGGCCTCGAGCAGTTCTTC. It codes for CASQLGLEQFF.

This clonotype was recorded at least ten times. The chain combines TRBV20-1 with TRBJ1-2, with D possibly being TRBD1 (6 bases). The CDR3 has 13 amino acids. V lost 3 bases to trimming and J lost 6 bases, with 14 bases between them. From germline, CDR1 is DFQATT and CDR2 SNEGSKA (reference sequence). This chain's CDR3 is CSARARGPHGYTF. The CDR3 region has the DNA TGCAGTGCTAGGGCCAGGGGTCCTCATGGCTACACCTTC.

This clonotype appeared a few times. The CDR3, as DNA: TGTGCCAGTAGGTTGGACGGGGCGCGGGAGACCCAGTACTTC. It encodes CASRLDGARETQYF. The chain employs TRBV19 and TRBJ2-5; D possibly matches TRBD1 or TRBD2 (5 bases each). Germline V CDR1 and CDR2: LNHDA, SQIVND (reference sequence). CDR3 length: 14 residues. V shed 6 bases and J shed 5 bases, with 16 bases lying between them.